These T cell receptor beta chains were read from a single sample in a study of cytomegalovirus exposure and HLA in healthy donors. Libraries were prepared by immunoSEQ multiplex PCR; TCRdb keeps only in-frame clonotypes and omits some of them. This table has approximately 110,000 clones, approximately 72% appearing once. Input material: PBMCs. The source is a man aged 25-45 years in good health and CMV-seronegative. Both conserved end residues are part of each CDR3. A D gene is named only where the DNA matches it firmly. The size of a clone is reported for some rows only, either as once, few or many, or as a class for expanded clones.

d_gene | j_gene | abundance | v_gene | CDR3aa | CDR3nt
TRBD2 | TRBJ2-7 | . | TRBV13 | CASSSGTSGVYYEQYF | TGTGCCAGCAGCTCTGGGACTAGCGGCGTTTACTACGAGCAGTACTTC
. | TRBJ2-7 | . | TRBV15 | CATSRGPGSSYEQYF | TGTGCCACCAGCCGAGGCCCCGGTAGCTCCTACGAGCAGTACTTC
. | TRBJ1-5 | . | TRBV2 | CASDYGGTSDQPQHF | TGTGCCAGCGACTACGGAGGGACCTCCGATCAGCCCCAGCATTTT
. | TRBJ1-2 | . | TRBV28 | CASRSPAGMRDYGYTF | TGTGCCAGCAGATCGCCGGCGGGGATGAGAGACTATGGCTACACCTTC
TRBD2 | TRBJ2-7 | . | TRBV6-6 | CASSAGTSGSYEQYF | TGTGCCAGCAGTGCCGGGACTAGCGGATCCTACGAGCAGTACTTC
TRBD2 | TRBJ2-4 | few | TRBV5-1 | CASSPGTSGSPLQYF | TGCGCCAGCAGCCCAGGGACTAGCGGGAGCCCGCTTCAGTACTTC
. | TRBJ2-7 | . | TRBV28 | CASSSQYEQYF | TGTGCCAGCAGTTCACAATACGAGCAGTACTTC
TRBD2 | TRBJ2-1 | . | TRBV5-1 | CASSLWSSGRAYNEQFF | TGCGCCAGCAGCTTGTGGTCGAGCGGGAGGGCCTACAATGAGCAGTTCTTC
. | TRBJ2-5 | . | TRBV4-1 | CASSQAGQLQETQYF | TGCGCCAGCAGCCAAGCTGGACAGCTCCAAGAGACCCAGTACTTC
. | TRBJ2-1 | . | TRBV28 | CASSSPLLARTVSYNEQFF | TGTGCCAGCAGTTCACCGCTTCTTGCCAGGACAGTATCTTACAATGAGCAGTTCTTC
TRBD1 | TRBJ1-1 | . | TRBV19 | CASSIQGDTEAFF | TGTGCCAGTAGTATTCAGGGGGACACTGAAGCTTTCTTT
. | TRBJ1-2 | . | TRBV27 | CASSSGLTGPHRGYTF | TGTGCCAGCAGCTCAGGACTGACGGGCCCGCATAGAGGCTACACCTTC
. | TRBJ2-1 | . | TRBV19 | CASSAFSGSYNEQFF | TGTGCCAGTAGCGCCTTTAGCGGCTCCTACAATGAGCAGTTCTTC
TRBD1 | TRBJ2-6 | once | TRBV5-1 | CASSLEGAQSGANVLTF | TGCGCCAGCAGCTTGGAGGGGGCGCAGAGTGGGGCCAACGTCCTGACTTTC
TRBD2 | TRBJ2-4 | . | TRBV23-1 | CASSQSGTSGKNIQYF | TGCGCCAGCAGTCAATCAGGGACTAGCGGGAAAAACATTCAGTACTTC
TRBD2 | TRBJ2-3 | . | TRBV30 | CAWSVRLREGTDTQYF | TGTGCCTGGAGTGTACGGTTGCGGGAGGGCACAGATACGCAGTATTTT
TRBD2 | TRBJ2-1 | . | TRBV6-5 | CASSSSGRKRNEQFF | TGTGCCAGCAGTTCTAGCGGGAGGAAGAGAAATGAGCAGTTCTTC